This T cell receptor beta chain is from a study of blood T cell repertoires in COVID-19. In the study overall: Donors in the United States, Italy and Spain gave samples during acute or convalescent COVID-19. Sample material is recorded as cDNA or gDNA derived from T cells, B-cell-depleted T cells, or PBMCs.

The V and J ends lost 7 bases and 5 bases respectively, with 12 bases between them. This CDR3 region has 13 residues. CDR1 and CDR2 from the germline V gene are MNHEY and SVGAGI. Some clones are missing from TCRdb's copy, which holds only in-frame ones; the method was immunoSEQ multiplex PCR. Altogether approximately 220,000 clones are present, 65% to 85% being singletons, with the ten largest covering about 7.2%. The receptor's source is a woman aged 40 to 50 with acute COVID-19. The V call is TRBV6-5, the J call TRBJ1-5; tentative D call: TRBD1 (5 bases). The sequencing sample was made of PBMCs or T cells enriched from blood (not recorded which). The CDR3 bases are TGTGCCAGCACCAGGCGGGGGGATCAGCCCCAGCATTTT. This gives the protein CASTRRGDQPQHF.